The entry below describes one TCR beta chain. The data were obtained in a study of blood T cell repertoires in COVID-19. Study in general: T cells, B-cell-depleted T cells, or PBMCs provided the cDNA or gDNA that served as material.

Only in-frame clones appear in the TCRdb table, and some are missing; sequencing was by immunoSEQ multiplex PCR. The data hold fewer than 400,000 clones, with about 87% observed a single time. The V and J ends lost 6 bases and 6 bases respectively, with 12 bases between them. The CDR3 sequence is 12 residues long. The germline V gene has CDR1 MNHEY and CDR2 SVGAGI. The chain carries TRBV6-5 and TRBJ2-7; D remains unclear. The sequence was collected from a human donor in a cohort sampled during active COVID-19. Input material: peripheral blood. The DNA of the CDR3 is TGTGCCAGCAGAAACCCGCCGGGCGAGCAGTACTTC. This codes for CASRNPPGEQYF.